Shown below are 29 T cell receptor beta chains from a single sample sequenced in a study of OX40 agonist ivuxolimab in advanced cancers. Sequencing was performed with immunoSEQ multiplex PCR; in TCRdb, only in-frame clones are kept and a portion is missing. The table lists about 61,000 clones, roughly four fifths of them singletons, with approximately 3.2% in the top ten. Sequences were derived from CD4+ or CD8+ T cells sorted from blood, sampled in a trial of the OX40 agonist ivuxolimab. These receptor sequences come from an adult with an advanced solid tumor such as melanoma, head and neck, liver or kidney cancer.

The chain recombines TRBV10-3 with TRBJ1-3, with TRBD1 as a possible D gene (5 bases). Germline values: CDR1 ENHRY, CDR2 SYGVKD. V was cut by 5 bases and J by 4 bases, with 15 bases left in between. There are 15 residues in the CDR3. In nucleotides, the CDR3 is TGTGCCATCAGTTCTCCCCGGGGGTCGGGAAACACCATATATTTT. This sequence encodes CAISSPRGSGNTIYF.

Here the CDR3 DNA reads TGTGCCAGCAGCCCTCGCCCGGACGGCAAAGAAGCTTTCTTT. This encodes CASSPRPDGKEAFF. J is TRBJ1-1 and V is TRBV7-2; D is uncertain. Trimming shortened V by 5 bases and J by 8 bases, and 18 bases separated the two germline ends. The CDR3 sequence is 14 residues long. Germline values: CDR1 SGHTA, CDR2 FQGNSA. Using reference TRBV7-2 and TRBJ1-1 for the parts outside the CDR3, the full variable domain is GAGVSQSPSNKVTEKGKDVELRCDPISGHTALYWYRQSLGQGLEFLIYFQGNSAPDKSGLPSDRFSAERTGGSVSTLTIQRTQQEDSAVYLCASSPRPDGKEAFFGQGTRLTVV.

This chain uses TRBV6-4 with TRBJ2-2; a weak D match, TRBD2 (6 bases). V lost 6 bases and J lost 4, with 27 bases in between. This CDR3 is built from 19 residues. The germline CDR1 and CDR2 sequences are MRHNA and SNTAGT. The CDR3 coding sequence is TGTGCCAGCAGAGACAGTTTGCGGGGAATCCCTAGGATCACCGGGGAGCTGTTTTTT. Translating it yields CASRDSLRGIPRITGELFF.

The rearrangement uses TRBV11-3 and TRBJ2-1; a weak D match, TRBD1 (6 bases). V lost 3 bases to trimming and J lost 9 bases, with 18 bases between them. The CDR3 has 15 amino acids. CDR1 is SGHNT and CDR2 is YENEEA in the germline V gene. CDR3 region: CASSFEVRGYGEQFF. CDR3 coding DNA: TGTGCCAGCAGCTTTGAAGTTAGGGGGTACGGTGAGCAGTTCTTC. Full variable domain (rest looked up from reference TRBV11-3 and TRBJ2-1): EAGVVQSPRYKIIEKKQPVAFWCNPISGHNTLYWYLQNLGQGPELLIRYENEEAVDDSQLPKDRFSAERLKGVDSTLKIQPAELGDSAVYLCASSFEVRGYGEQFFGPGTRLTVL.

The chain couples TRBV2 to TRBJ2-7, with D unresolved. This CDR3 spans 11 amino acids. From germline, CDR1 is SNHLY and CDR2 FYNNEI. The germline V and J ends were trimmed by 5 bases and 2 bases, with 4 bases remaining between them. The CDR3 sequence is CASSYTYEQYF. The DNA of the CDR3 is TGTGCCAGCAGTTACACCTACGAGCAGTACTTC.

The rearrangement uses TRBV27 and TRBJ2-3; TRBD1 matches at 8 bases. Germline CDR1 and CDR2: MNHEY and SMNVEV (reference sequence). This CDR3 is 15 amino acids long. J gave up 3 bases and V 5 bases, and 7 bases lay outside the gene matches. CDR3 protein: CASSPRQGRTDTQYF. DNA for the CDR3: TGTGCCAGCAGTCCGCGACAGGGGAGGACAGATACGCAGTATTTT.

This clone is classed as large. The chain combines TRBV21-1 with TRBJ2-5; the table gives TRBD1 as D, unverified against the DNA. TRBV21-1 is reported as a pseudogene. The CDR3 sequence is 15 residues long. The CDR3 nucleotides are TGTGCCAGCAGCACGGACCTTCCAACCCAGGGGACCCAGTACTTC. Protein sequence: CASSTDLPTQGTQYF.

The chain couples TRBV4-1 to TRBJ2-2, with D unresolved. The V gene's germline CDR1 is MGHRA and CDR2 YSYEKL. The CDR3 spans 13 residues. V dropped 4 bases and J dropped 7 bases, with 10 bases sitting between them. Written as DNA, the CDR3 is TGCGCCAGCAGCCTCTCCCCCCGCGGGGAGCTGTTTTTT. This translates into CASSLSPRGELFF.

This chain joins TRBV28 and TRBJ1-5, with 9 bases matching TRBD1. The CDR3 has 17 residues. The germline CDR1 and CDR2 sequences are MDHEN and SYDVKM. Trimming at V came to 5 bases and at J to 1 base, leaving 9 bases not matched to a gene. DNA for the CDR3: TGTGCCAGCAGTCCCCCGACAGGGGGGGGGAGCAATCAGCCCCAGCATTTT. Translated: CASSPPTGGGSNQPQHF.

This clone was counted a single time. The rearrangement joins TRBV7-6 to TRBJ2-1, with 8 bases fitting TRBD1. V lost 5 bases, J lost 5 bases, and 5 bases stayed unmatched. Germline CDR1 SGHVS, CDR2 FNYEAQ. The CDR3 sequence is 14 residues long. CDR3 in DNA: TGTGCCAGCAGCCTTGCAGGGGGCCACAATGAGCAGTTCTTC. It yields the protein CASSLAGGHNEQFF.

CDR3 region: CASSLGGRQGAAFF. CDR3 DNA: TGCGCCAGCAGCTTGGGGGGCCGGCAGGGGGCCGCTTTCTTT. The chain is built from TRBV5-1 and TRBJ1-1, with 8 nucleotides matching TRBD1. From germline, CDR1 is SGHRS and CDR2 YFSETQ. Trimming removed 0 bases from V and 11 bases from J; junction bases left unmatched: 9. The CDR3 has 14 residues.

The genes are TRBV4-1 and TRBJ2-2; D is possibly TRBD1 (5 bases). V lost 0 bases, J lost 0 bases, and 8 bases lay in between. The CDR3 runs 16 residues. Germline CDR1 MGHRA, CDR2 YSYEKL. CDR3 protein: CASSQEGRANTGELFF. The CDR3, as DNA: TGCGCCAGCAGCCAAGAGGGCAGGGCGAACACCGGGGAGCTGTTTTTT.

This clone has more than one count but fewer than ten. The V gene is TRBV9, the J gene TRBJ1-2; TRBD1 is a possible D gene (6 bases). This CDR3 is built from 12 residues. Germline CDR1 and CDR2: SGDLS and YYNGEE. V gave up 4 bases and J gave up 9 bases, with 13 bases separating them. For the CDR3, the DNA is TGTGCCAGCAGCCTCGGGGGGCAGAGCTACACCTTC. Protein: CASSLGGQSYTF.

The CDR3 nucleotides read TGTGCCAGCAGCTTGGGGTTCACAGATACGCAGTATTTT. Translation gives CASSLGFTDTQYF. The V and J genes are TRBV5-4 and TRBJ2-3, with no clear D. Germline V gives CDR1 SGHNT, CDR2 YYREEE (reference sequence). The CDR3 consists of 13 residues. V was trimmed by 0 bases and J by 2 bases, leaving 4 bases between them.

The chain recombines TRBV7-9 with TRBJ1-2; D perhaps matches TRBD1 (5 bases). V was pared by 7 bases and J by 2 bases, with 11 bases between. This CDR3 has 13 amino acids. The germline V gene encodes CDR1 SEHNR and CDR2 FQNEAQ (reference sequence). The CDR3 is CASTGGTNYGYTF. As DNA, the CDR3 is TGTGCCAGCACTGGCGGGACCAACTATGGCTACACCTTC.

The chain recombines TRBV5-1 with TRBJ2-5, with TRBD1 as a possible D gene (6 bases). CDR3 length: 16 amino acids. Germline values: CDR1 SGHRS, CDR2 YFSETQ. The ends were cut back, 0 bases at V and 4 bases at J, with 16 bases in the middle. CDR3: CASSLEGRGQGETQYF. The CDR3 region has the DNA TGCGCCAGCAGCTTGGAGGGCAGGGGCCAAGGAGAGACCCAGTACTTC.

The chain employs TRBV2 and TRBJ2-3, with TRBD1 identical over 9 bases. Trimming at V came to 6 bases and at J to 6 bases, leaving 4 bases not matched to a gene. In germline, CDR1 is SNHLY, CDR2 FYNNEI. This CDR3 region has 13 residues. The CDR3 nucleotides are TGTGCCAGCAGAGGGACAGGGATGGATACGCAGTATTTT. Its protein product is CASRGTGMDTQYF.

The CDR3 DNA follows: TGTGCCAGCAGTGGGGGGACAGGGGAGACCCAGTACTTC. Protein product: CASSGGTGETQYF. The chain recombines TRBV2 with TRBJ2-5; 9 positions agree with TRBD1. Germline V lookup: CDR1 SNHLY, CDR2 FYNNEI. The CDR3 sequence is 13 residues long. After removal of 4 bases from V and 5 bases from J, the junction contained 2 bases not matched to a gene.

V is TRBV6-1 and J is TRBJ1-5, with TRBD1 as a possible D gene (5 bases). V lost 6 bases to trimming and J lost 1 base, with 10 bases between them. The germline V gene has CDR1 MNHNS and CDR2 SASEGT. The CDR3 contains 14 residues. The CDR3 region has the DNA TGTGCCAGCAGGCTTGACAGAAGCAATCAGCCCCAGCATTTT. Translation: CASRLDRSNQPQHF.

This chain links TRBV18 with TRBJ2-7; possible D gene TRBD2, 5 bases. The CDR3 runs to 15 residues. The germline V gene encodes CDR1 KGHSH and CDR2 LQKENI. Trimming stripped 5 bases from V and 1 base from J, with 15 bases between. The CDR3 here is CASSFTKGDSYEQYF. CDR3 DNA sequence: TGTGCCAGCTCATTTACTAAGGGAGATTCCTACGAGCAGTACTTC.

About this clone: This same CDR3 is encoded by further DNA sequences in the sample. The CDR3 coding sequence is TGCGCCAGTTCCCCGGGGGGGTACCAAGAGACCCAGTACTTC. Amino acid sequence: CASSPGGYQETQYF. The rearrangement joins TRBV5-1 to TRBJ2-5; 8 nucleotides align to TRBD2. The CDR3 covers 14 residues. V dropped 8 bases and J dropped 0; count of bases not matched to a gene: 6. Germline values: CDR1 SGHRS, CDR2 YFSETQ.

CDR3 loop: CASSLTQGGSPLHF. CDR3 nucleotides: TGTGCCAGCAGTTTAACGCAGGGAGGTTCACCCCTCCACTTT. This rearrangement joins TRBV28 to TRBJ1-6; tentative D call: TRBD1 (5 bases). This CDR3 region has 14 residues. Trimming stripped 2 bases from V and 9 bases from J, with 11 bases between. Germline CDR1 reads MDHEN; CDR2 reads SYDVKM. Filled out from reference TRBV28 and TRBJ1-6, the complete variable domain reads DVKVTQSSRYLVKRTGEKVFLECVQDMDHENMFWYRQDPGLGLRLIYFSYDVKMKEKGDIPEGYSVSREKKERFSLILESASTNQTSMYLCASSLTQGGSPLHFGNGTRLTVT.

This clone was observed a single time. The J gene is TRBJ1-1, the V gene TRBV11-3, with TRBD1 matching 9 bases. V lost 1 base to trimming and J lost 5 bases; unmatched junction nucleotides: 8. Germline CDR1 and CDR2: SGHNT and YENEEA. The CDR3 loop spans 16 amino acids. This CDR3 is CASSLGTGAGGTEAFF. The CDR3 coding sequence is TGTGCCAGCAGCTTAGGGACAGGGGCGGGAGGGACTGAAGCTTTCTTT.

The chain combines TRBV5-6 with TRBJ2-5; 9 positions match TRBD2. The CDR3 runs to 15 residues. V was clipped by 0 bases and J by 1 base; unmatched bases: 1. Germline CDR1 reads SGHDT; CDR2 reads YYEEEE. This CDR3 is CASSLDSGGQETQYF. The CDR3 region has the DNA TGTGCCAGCAGCTTGGATAGCGGGGGCCAAGAGACCCAGTACTTC. The full variable domain, in which reference TRBV5-6 and TRBJ2-5 provide the parts outside the CDR3, is DAGVTQSPTHLIKTRGQQVTLRCSPKSGHDTVSWYQQALGQGPQFIFQYYEEEERQRGNFPDRFSGHQFPNYSSELNVNALLLGDSALYLCASSLDSGGQETQYFGPGTRLLVL.

The genes are TRBV18 and TRBJ1-1; D gene ambiguous. The CDR3 totals 14 residues. V was cut by 3 bases and J by 2 bases, with 10 bases left in between. The germline gives CDR1 KGHSH, CDR2 LQKENI. The CDR3 sequence is CASSPSDLNTEAFF. In DNA form, the CDR3 reads TGTGCCAGCTCACCCTCGGATTTAAACACTGAAGCTTTCTTT. Full variable domain (outside the CDR3, taken from reference TRBV18 and TRBJ1-1): NAGVMQNPRHLVRRRGQEARLRCSPMKGHSHVYWYRQLPEEGLKFMVYLQKENIIDESGMPKERFSAEFPKEGPSILRIQQVVRGDSAAYFCASSPSDLNTEAFFGQGTRLTVV.

The chain links TRBV5-1 to TRBJ1-3; D is ambiguous. Trimming stripped 0 bases from V and 9 bases from J, with 10 bases between. The CDR3 extends over 13 amino acids. Germline V gene data show CDR1 as SGHRS and CDR2 as YFSETQ. CDR3 region: CASSLDNGITIYF. CDR3 nucleotide sequence: TGCGCCAGCAGCTTGGATAATGGGATCACCATATATTTT.

The chain recombines TRBV19 with TRBJ1-6; 7 nucleotides line up with TRBD1. The CDR3 has 16 residues. V was clipped by 2 bases and J by 6 bases; unmatched bases: 7. Per germline, CDR1 LNHDA and CDR2 SQIVND (reference sequence). The CDR3 region is CASSIRRDRFNSPLHF. CDR3 DNA: TGTGCCAGTAGTATAAGGAGGGACAGATTTAATTCACCCCTCCACTTT.

The chain carries TRBV30 and TRBJ2-5; D call uncertain. CDR3 length: 12 amino acids. CDR1 GTSNPN and CDR2 SVGIG come from the germline V gene (reference sequence). V was shortened by 1 base and J by 4 bases, with 7 bases between the two germline ends. In nucleotides, the CDR3 is TGTGCCTGGAGTGACCAACTAGAGACCCAGTACTTC. It specifies CAWSDQLETQYF. The whole variable domain, filled in from reference TRBV30 and TRBJ2-5, reads SQTIHQWPATLVQPVGSPLSLECTVEGTSNPNLYWYRQAAGRGLQLLFYSVGIGQISSEVPQNLSASRPQDRQFILSSKKLLLSDSGFYLCAWSDQLETQYFGPGTRLLVL.

The rearrangement uses TRBV27 and TRBJ2-3; D possibly uses TRBD1 or TRBD2 (5 bases each). Germline CDR1 is MNHEY and CDR2 is SMNVEV (reference sequence). This CDR3 region has 16 residues. V was cut by 7 bases and J by 2 bases, with 19 bases left in between. CDR3 sequence: CASINSGTWDTDTQYF. CDR3 coding DNA: TGTGCCAGCATCAACAGTGGGACCTGGGACACAGATACGCAGTATTTT.